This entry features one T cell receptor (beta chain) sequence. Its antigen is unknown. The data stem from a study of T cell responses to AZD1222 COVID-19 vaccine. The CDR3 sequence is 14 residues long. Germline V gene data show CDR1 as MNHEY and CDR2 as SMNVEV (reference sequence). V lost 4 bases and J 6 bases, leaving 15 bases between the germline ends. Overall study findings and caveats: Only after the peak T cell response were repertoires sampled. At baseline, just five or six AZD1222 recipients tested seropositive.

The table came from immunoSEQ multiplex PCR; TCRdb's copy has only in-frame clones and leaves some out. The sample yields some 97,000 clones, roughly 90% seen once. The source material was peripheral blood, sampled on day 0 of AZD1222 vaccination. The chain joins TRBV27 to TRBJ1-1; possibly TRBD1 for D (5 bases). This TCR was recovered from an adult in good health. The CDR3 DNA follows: TGTGCCAGCAGTTCGACAGAGCTGAGGTCTGAAGCTTTCTTT. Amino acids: CASSSTELRSEAFF.